The TCR beta chain under discussion was sequenced for a study of Graves' ophthalmopathy and Graves' hyperthyroidism. Trimming took off 0 bases at V and 4 bases at J, with 7 bases between the two ends. The CDR3 has 15 residues. The germline gives CDR1 LNHNV, CDR2 YYDKDF (reference sequence). The authors amplified TCR beta CDR3 regions, and they did so from RNA transcripts for repertoire sequencing. Scientists carried out first-round RT-PCR using HTBI primers and then a second-round multiplex PCR. TCRdb recomputed calls from the multiplex PCR reads with MiXCR, one row per CDR3 protein. The sample lists approximately 700,000 distinct CDR3 sequences; about 44% were seen once.

The V gene is TRBV15, the J gene TRBJ2-6; no clear D gene. The clonotype comes from an adult man with Graves' ophthalmopathy. The sequenced sample was peripheral blood. CDR3 sequence reads: CATSRDYQGANVLTF. The CDR3 coding sequence is TGTGCCACCAGCAGAGATTATCAGGGGGCCAACGTCCTGACTTTC.